Described below is a single T cell receptor (beta chain) sequence and its context. The data stem from a study of blood T cell repertoires in COVID-19. About the research overall: Samples of COVID-19 (acute and convalescent) were obtained from the United States, Italy and Spain. T cells, B-cell-depleted T cells, or PBMCs provided the cDNA or gDNA that served as material.

There are 18 residues in the CDR3. The V gene end was trimmed by 5 bases and the J gene end by 6 bases; junction bases not matched to a gene: 19. CDR1 and CDR2 (germline): SGHAT, FQNNGV. Original processing notes: Amplification with reference gene primers provided the estimates of nucleated cell counts. The data were produced by immunoSEQ multiplex PCR, yet TCRdb's version contains in-frame clones alone and is incomplete. Clone size and the V and J calls come from that table; the DNA yielded D and trimming. This table has approximately 210,000 clones, approximately 85% appearing once. What was sequenced was peripheral blood. This chain connects TRBV11-2 to TRBJ2-3; TRBD2 matches at 8 bases. The clonotype was recovered from a woman between 45 and 65 years old with active or convalescent COVID-19. The CDR3 loop reads CASSPTGASGSTTDTQYF. The CDR3 coding sequence is TGTGCCAGCAGCCCTACAGGAGCCAGCGGGAGCACTACTGATACGCAGTATTTT.